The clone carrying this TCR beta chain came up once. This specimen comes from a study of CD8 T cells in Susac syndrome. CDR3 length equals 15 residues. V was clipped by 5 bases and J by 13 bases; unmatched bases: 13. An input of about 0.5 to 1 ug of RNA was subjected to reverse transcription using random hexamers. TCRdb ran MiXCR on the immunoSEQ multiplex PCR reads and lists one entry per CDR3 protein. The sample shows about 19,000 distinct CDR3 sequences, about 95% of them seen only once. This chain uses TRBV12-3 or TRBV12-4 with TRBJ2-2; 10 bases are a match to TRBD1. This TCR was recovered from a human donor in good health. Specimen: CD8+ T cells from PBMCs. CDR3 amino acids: CASSQSPGQGKGLFF. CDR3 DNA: TGTGCCAGCAGTCAGAGCCCGGGACAGGGGAAGGGGCTGTTTTTT.